Shown below are 22 T cell receptor beta chains from a single sample sequenced in a study of human T cells and chemical hapten exposure. TCRdb called the RACE reads again in MiXCR, with one record for every CDR3 protein. Here the sample spans about 82,000 distinct CDR3 sequences, 6.6% being singletons. Time point of the sample: patch test 2, 6 weeks after DPC sensitization. The treatment denotes: therapeutic diphenylcyclopropenone sensitization with weekly scalp DPC. Specimen: whole blood, collected in connection with sensitization to the hapten diphenylcyclopropenone (DPC). These receptors were taken from a woman in her twenties or thirties with alopecia areata. Some clones in this sample may be carry-over from other donors' samples.

This clonotype has a count of ten or more. The CDR3 bases are TGTGCCAGCAGAAGGCCTAGCACAGATACGCAGTATTTT. Protein product: CASRRPSTDTQYF. V and J are TRBV2 and TRBJ2-3; no reliable D call. This CDR3 contains 13 residues. With 6 bases removed from V and 0 bases from J, the gap between germline ends came to 7 bases. Germline CDR1 SNHLY, CDR2 FYNNEI.

This clonotype has just a few counts. The chain is built from TRBV19 and TRBJ1-1, with TRBD1 identical over 7 bases. Germline CDR1 and CDR2: LNHDA and SQIVND (reference sequence). Germline trimming cut 4 bases from V and 1 base from J; bases unmatched to any gene: 6. The CDR3 spans 15 residues. CDR3 in DNA: TGTGCCAGTAGTACGTCGGGACAGCGGAACACTGAAGCTTTCTTT. Protein: CASSTSGQRNTEAFF.

The rearrangement joins TRBV27 to TRBJ1-1; tentatively, D is TRBD1 (6 bases). The CDR3 totals 13 residues. Germline CDR1 and CDR2: MNHEY and SMNVEV (reference sequence). V lost 6 bases and J lost 6, with 14 bases in between. DNA of the CDR3: TGTGCCAGCAGGGACAGCCACCAACCTGAAGCTTTCTTT. Translating gives CASRDSHQPEAFF.

Turning to this clonotype: A read error is possible here, since a much larger clone lies one base away. The chain recombines TRBV7-2 with TRBJ1-1; 7 positions match TRBD1. Trimming cost V 5 bases and J 7 bases; bases outside gene matches: 7. The CDR3 runs to 13 residues. The germline gives CDR1 SGHTA, CDR2 FQGNSA. The chain's CDR3 is CASSARQGIEAFF. The CDR3 DNA reads as TGTGCCAGCAGCGCCCGACAGGGCATTGAAGCTTTCTTT.

This clonotype was counted many times. The chain has TRBV12-3 or TRBV12-4 and TRBJ1-1, with TRBD1 as a possible D gene (6 bases). This CDR3 comprises 15 residues. Trimming stripped 5 bases from V and 3 bases from J, with 16 bases between. The CDR3 spells CASSLQGMGDTEAFF. For the CDR3, the DNA is TGTGCCAGCAGTCTCCAGGGGATGGGGGACACTGAAGCTTTCTTT.

Ten or more counts support this clonotype. The chain carries TRBV5-1 and TRBJ1-4; D not certain. The CDR3 has 14 residues. Between the trimmed V and J ends, which lost 4 bases and 8 bases, there was a span of 15 bases. Germline V gene data show CDR1 as SGHRS and CDR2 as YFSETQ. This CDR3 reads CASSLAYHGEKLFF. Here the CDR3 DNA reads TGCGCCAGCAGCCTAGCCTACCACGGAGAAAAACTGTTTTTT. The full variable domain, with the rest looked up from reference TRBV5-1 and TRBJ1-4, is KAGVTQTPRYLIKTRGQQVTLSCSPISGHRSVSWYQQTPGQGLQFLFEYFSETQRNKGNFPGRFSGRQFSNSRSEMNVSTLELGDSALYLCASSLAYHGEKLFFGSGTQLSVL.

J is TRBJ2-1 and V is TRBV7-9, with TRBD2 matching 12 bases. J lost 6 bases, V lost 5 bases, and 5 bases had no gene match. The germline V gene encodes CDR1 SEHNR and CDR2 FQNEAQ (reference sequence). CDR3 length equals 15 residues. The DNA for the CDR3 is TGTGCCAGCAGCCAACTAGCGGGGGGTTTCAATGAGCAGTTCTTC. Translated: CASSQLAGGFNEQFF.

This clonotype was recorded many times. This sequence joins TRBV10-2 and TRBJ1-5, with unresolved D. V gave up 0 bases and J gave up 5 bases, with 8 bases separating them. There are 14 residues in the CDR3. The germline CDR1 and CDR2 sequences are WSHSY and SAAADI. CDR3 sequence: CASSESRADQPQHF. In nucleotides, the CDR3 is TGCGCCAGCAGTGAGTCGCGAGCAGATCAGCCCCAGCATTTT.

This clonotype was seen more than once but under ten times. The gene calls are TRBV7-9 and TRBJ2-7, with TRBD1 matching 7 bases. CDR3 length: 14 amino acids. Germline trimming cut 4 bases from V and 7 bases from J; bases unmatched to any gene: 10. Germline V gene lookup returns CDR1 SEHNR and CDR2 FQNEAQ (reference sequence). CDR3: CASSSHREQGEQYF. The CDR3 DNA reads as TGTGCCAGCAGCTCTCATCGTGAACAGGGGGAGCAGTACTTC.

The V gene is TRBV2, the J gene TRBJ1-2; no clear D gene. The V and J ends lost 7 bases and 4 bases respectively, with 13 bases between them. CDR3 length: 13 amino acids. The germline V gene has CDR1 SNHLY and CDR2 FYNNEI. The CDR3 here is CASTFDIGYGYTF. The CDR3 DNA is TGTGCCAGCACGTTCGACATAGGCTATGGCTACACCTTC.

This clonotype was detected ten times or more. The V and J genes are TRBV5-1 and TRBJ2-3; D is unclear. Germline CDR1 SGHRS, CDR2 YFSETQ. V dropped 0 bases and J dropped 0 bases, with 11 bases sitting between them. This CDR3 contains 16 residues. The CDR3 spells CASSLEGRPSTDTQYF. CDR3 DNA: TGCGCCAGCAGCTTGGAAGGCAGACCTAGCACAGATACGCAGTATTTT.

Concerning this clonotype: A clone one base away is much larger, so this may be a read error. The rearrangement uses TRBV5-1 and TRBJ2-5; D assignment may be TRBD1 or TRBD2 (5 bases each). The germline CDR1 and CDR2 sequences are SGHRS and YFSETQ. This CDR3 has 14 residues. CDR3 sequence (DNA): TGCGCCAGCAACTTGGCGGGTCAGGGCGAGACCCAGTACTTC. Amino acid sequence: CASNLAGQGETQYF.

In its sample, this clonotype was seen many times. This chain uses TRBV6-4 with TRBJ2-3; D uncertain. V lost 6 bases, J lost 3 bases, and 10 bases lay in between. Germline CDR1 and CDR2: MRHNA and SNTAGT. CDR3 length: 13 amino acids. CDR3 bases: TGTGCCAGCAGAGGCGTAGCAACAGATACGCAGTATTTT. Residues: CASRGVATDTQYF.

This clonotype occurred many times. This chain uses TRBV12-3 or TRBV12-4 with TRBJ2-1, with 9 bases lining up with TRBD2. The CDR3 sequence is 16 residues long. The V and J ends lost 3 bases and 7 bases, in that order; junction bases with no gene match: 10. CDR3 DNA sequence: TGTGCCAGCAGTTTCCCCGCGGGGGGGGATCGTAATGAGCAGTTCTTC. As protein: CASSFPAGGDRNEQFF.

This clonotype has just a few counts. CDR3: CASSMGQVANYGYTF. Here the CDR3 DNA reads TGTGCCAGCTCAATGGGGCAGGTCGCTAACTATGGCTACACCTTC. The J gene is TRBJ1-2, the V gene TRBV6-5; possibly TRBD1 for D (5 bases). Germline V CDR1 and CDR2: MNHEY, SVGAGI. This CDR3 comprises 15 residues. The ends were cut back, 8 bases at V and 0 bases at J, with 16 bases in the middle.

V is TRBV29-1 and J is TRBJ2-5, with D perhaps TRBD1 (6 bases). V lost 4 bases to trimming and J lost 5 bases, with 14 bases between them. The germline gives CDR1 SQVTM, CDR2 ANQGSEA. This CDR3 comprises 13 residues. CDR3 nucleotide sequence: TGCAGCGTTGGCAGGGGAAGTTATGAGACCCAGTACTTC. Residues: CSVGRGSYETQYF.

This clonotype was recorded at least ten times. The J gene is TRBJ1-5, the V gene TRBV7-2; D unresolved. Trimming removed 4 bases at V and 7 bases at J, with 11 bases between. The CDR3 sequence is 13 residues long. CDR1 and CDR2 (germline): SGHTA, FQGNSA. As DNA, the CDR3 is TGTGCCAGCAGCTCCCTTCATGGACAGCCCCAGCATTTT. Protein product: CASSSLHGQPQHF.

This clonotype was detected only a few times. The gene calls are TRBV11-2 and TRBJ2-4; D is uncertain. Trimming shortened V by 2 bases and J by 0 bases, and 8 bases separated the two germline ends. The CDR3 length is 15 residues. Germline-derived CDR1 and CDR2 are SGHAT and FQNNGV. Written as DNA, the CDR3 is TGTGCCAGCAGCTTAACAGAACTAGCCAAAAACATTCAGTACTTC. Encoded protein: CASSLTELAKNIQYF.

This clonotype has more than one count but fewer than ten. This chain links TRBV30 with TRBJ1-1, with TRBD1 matching 8 bases. The length of the CDR3 is 16 residues. Per germline, CDR1 GTSNPN and CDR2 SVGIG (reference sequence). The V gene end was trimmed by 1 base and the J gene end by 0 bases; junction bases not matched to a gene: 7. This CDR3 reads CAWSGGQERVNTEAFF. The CDR3 DNA is TGTGCCTGGAGTGGGGGACAGGAAAGAGTGAACACTGAAGCTTTCTTT.

J is TRBJ2-1 and V is TRBV5-4; 11 nucleotides align to TRBD2. Germline CDR1 and CDR2: SGHNT and YYREEE (reference sequence). J was trimmed by 10 bases and V by 4 bases; bases with no gene match: 4. The CDR3 is made up of 13 amino acids. CDR3 region: CASSKGLADEQFF. DNA for the CDR3: TGTGCCAGCAGCAAGGGACTAGCGGACGAGCAGTTCTTC. The entire variable domain, with the rest obtained from reference TRBV5-4 and TRBJ2-1, is as follows: ETGVTQSPTHLIKTRGQQVTLRCSSQSGHNTVSWYQQALGQGPQFIFQYYREEENGRGNFPPRFSGLQFPNYSSELNVNALELDDSALYLCASSKGLADEQFFGPGTRLTVL.

This clonotype was counted many times. V and J are TRBV20-1 and TRBJ2-6; 7 positions match TRBD1. The J segment lost 0 bases and the V segment lost 4 bases, leaving 6 bases of the junction unmatched. The germline CDR1 and CDR2 sequences are DFQATT and SNEGSKA (reference sequence). The CDR3 is made up of 16 amino acids. The CDR3 region is CSATTGQGSGANVLTF. For the CDR3, the DNA is TGCAGTGCTACGACAGGGCAGGGCTCTGGGGCCAACGTCCTGACTTTC.

With respect to this clonotype: A much larger clonotype is one base distant, so this may be a read error. This chain links TRBV5-1 with TRBJ2-3, with D unresolved. V lost 5 bases, J lost 4 bases, and 8 bases lay in between. This CDR3 has 12 residues. Germline lookup yields CDR1 SGHRS and CDR2 YFSETQ. The CDR3 DNA follows: TGCGCCAGCAGTCAGAACTCAGATACGCAGTATTTT. Its protein product is CASSQNSDTQYF. Filled out from reference TRBV5-1 and TRBJ2-3, the complete variable domain reads KAGVTQTPRYLIKTRGQQVTLSCSPISGHRSVSWYQQTPGQGLQFLFEYFSETQRNKGNFPGRFSGRQFSNSRSEMNVSTLELGDSALYLCASSQNSDTQYFGPGTRLTVL.